These 30 T cell receptor beta chains came from one sample sequenced in a study of quantifying T cell responses using KT2 cells (dated by TCRdb to 2017 to 2019). At the level of the whole study: RNA was DNase-treated and reverse transcribed with TCR alpha and beta constant-region primers, mostly using SuperScript III.

Library method: UMI-ligation and nested PCR. Data came from an Illumina MiSeq. Using T4 RNA ligase 1, a single-stranded oligonucleotide bearing the Illumina SP2 sequence plus a UMI was ligated onto the 3' end of the cDNA. PCR1 ran roughly 4 cycles (98°C 15 s, 69°C 30 s, 72°C 40 s); the beta primer was an equimolar mix of RC1.1 and RC1.2 covering TRBC1 and TRBC2. TCRdb's own reprocessing of the public reads used fastp at Q25 and MiXCR and kept productive beta chains. Rows merge per CDR3 protein into single entries with the most common DNA and genes. The sample table records over 55,000 distinct CDR3 sequences; more than 9% of these occur just once. The ten largest clonotypes hold approximately 10% of the sample. The source material was PBMCs spiked with cells of the T cell clone KT2. Receptor source: a human donor.

The V call is TRBV7-9, the J call TRBJ2-1; TRBD2 aligns across 10 bases. Germline lookup yields CDR1 SEHNR and CDR2 FQNEAQ (reference sequence). The CDR3 contains 20 residues. The junction had 25 bases not matched to a gene; V was cut back by 5 bases and J by 9 bases. CDR3 DNA: TGTGCCAGCAGCCAGAGGGGTTCCGGGCTTGAAGCGGGAGGGTTGGGTGAGCAGTTCTTC. It codes for CASSQRGSGLEAGGLGEQFF. The full variable domain, completed using reference TRBV7-9 and TRBJ2-1, is DTGVSQNPRHKITKRGQNVTFRCDPISEHNRLYWYRQTLGQGPEFLTYFQNEAQLEKSRLLSDRFSAERPKGSFSTLEIQRTEQGDSAMYLCASSQRGSGLEAGGLGEQFFGPGTRLTVL.

CDR3 residues: CASSQETGDTGELFF. The CDR3 DNA reads TGCGCCAGCAGCCAAGAGACAGGGGACACCGGGGAGCTGTTTTTT. This chain joins TRBV4-3 and TRBJ2-2, with 8 bases fitting TRBD1. The germline gives CDR1 LGHNA, CDR2 YSLEER. This CDR3 has 15 residues. J lost 3 bases, V lost 0 bases, and 0 bases had no gene match.

This clonotype was detected many times. J is TRBJ2-1 and V is TRBV7-6; 14 positions match TRBD2. The length of the CDR3 is 14 residues. Germline V gives CDR1 SGHVS, CDR2 FNYEAQ. The junction had 3 bases not matched to a gene; V was cut back by 4 bases and J by 10 bases. The CDR3 nucleotides read TGTGCCAGCAGCTCGGGACTAGCGGGGGAAGAGCAGTTCTTC. Protein: CASSSGLAGEEQFF. The full variable domain, its missing parts supplied by reference TRBV7-6 and TRBJ2-1, is GAGVSQSPRYKVTKRGQDVALRCDPISGHVSLYWYRQALGQGPEFLTYFNYEAQQDKSGLPNDRFSAERPEGSISTLTIQRTEQRDSAMYRCASSSGLAGEEQFFGPGTRLTVL.

In this sample, this clonotype turned up a few times. The rearrangement links TRBV20-1 to TRBJ2-7; TRBD2 matches at 13 bases. This CDR3 comprises 14 residues. V lost 4 bases to trimming and J lost 9 bases; unmatched junction nucleotides: 9. The germline CDR1 and CDR2 sequences are DFQATT and SNEGSKA (reference sequence). The CDR3 loop is CSATPGLAGDTQYF. CDR3 DNA: TGCAGTGCTACACCAGGACTAGCGGGAGATACGCAGTACTTC.

This clonotype was recorded at least ten times. The chain carries TRBV1 and TRBJ1-2; the DNA was not compared with TRBD1, the D call given in the table. TRBV1 is a pseudogene locus. CDR3 length equals 15 residues. In DNA, the CDR3 is TGCACCAGCAGCCGATGGAGGGGCGGTGGATATGGCTACACCTTC. Its translation is CTSSRWRGGGYGYTF.

This clonotype was counted once. Its ends do not fully match the called genes, so a read error is possible. The V call is TRBV29-1, the J call TRBJ1-2, with a possible D match to TRBD1 (6 bases). This CDR3 has 14 residues. The germline V gene has CDR1 SQVTM and CDR2 ANQGSEA. CDR3 region: CSVAVTGANYGYNF. CDR3 sequence (DNA): TGCAGCGTTGCTGTGACGGGGGCAAACTATGGCTACAACTTC. The variable domain in full, with the rest retrieved from reference TRBV29-1 and TRBJ1-2, is SAVISQKPSRDICQRGTSLTIQCQVDSQVTMMFWYRQQPGQSLTLIATANQGSEATYESGFVIDKFPISRPNLTFSTLTVSNMSPEDSSIYLCSVAVTGANYGYNFGSGTRLTVV.

At least ten counts were recorded for this clonotype. CDR3 DNA sequence: TGTGCCAGCAGTTCCGACAGGCCTTACTATGGCTACACCTTC. Residues: CASSSDRPYYGYTF. This chain connects TRBV12-3 or TRBV12-4 to TRBJ1-2; a weak D match, TRBD1 (6 bases). The CDR3 sequence is 14 residues long. Trimming left V 4 bases short and J 3 bases short, with 12 bases between.

This clonotype was recorded a few times. The V call is TRBV6-1, the J call TRBJ1-1; possible D gene TRBD1, 6 bases. CDR1 is MNHNS, CDR2 SASEGT, per germline. V was shortened by 6 bases and J by 0 bases, with 14 bases between the two germline ends. This CDR3 contains 15 residues. In DNA, the CDR3 is TGTGCCAGCAGAAAAGGGGGGAGGGTGAACACTGAAGCTTTCTTT. Encoded protein: CASRKGGRVNTEAFF.

This clonotype was recorded at least ten times. The DNA for the CDR3 is TGCGCCAGCAGCCAAGATATCGTGTATAAGAACACTGAAGCTTTCTTT. Encoded protein: CASSQDIVYKNTEAFF. The genes are TRBV4-1 and TRBJ1-1; D not resolved. The V gene's germline CDR1 is MGHRA and CDR2 YSYEKL. The CDR3 runs to 16 residues. Trimming shortened V by 0 bases and J by 1 base, and 12 bases separated the two germline ends.

On this clonotype itself: Mismatch with germline at one junction end may stem from a read error. The chain recombines TRBV12-3 or TRBV12-4 with TRBJ1-1; 10 bases are a match to TRBD1. This CDR3 contains 13 residues. The CDR3: CASRLTGGTESFF. The CDR3 DNA reads TGTGCCAGCAGATTGACAGGGGGCACTGAATCTTTCTTT.

This clonotype was recorded a few times. The rearrangement uses TRBV2 and TRBJ1-6, with TRBD1 identical over 8 bases. Germline V lookup: CDR1 SNHLY, CDR2 FYNNEI. The J segment lost 8 bases and the V segment lost 2 bases, leaving 8 bases of the junction unmatched. The CDR3 is 16 amino acids. The CDR3 region has the DNA TGTGCCAGCAGTGAAATGGGACAGGCATTAGATTCACCCCTCCACTTT. Translation: CASSEMGQALDSPLHF.

V is TRBV29-1 and J is TRBJ2-1; TRBD2 matches at 9 bases. From germline, CDR1 is SQVTM and CDR2 ANQGSEA. Germline trimming cut 1 base from V and 8 bases from J; bases unmatched to any gene: 9. This CDR3 has 15 residues. CDR3 region: CSVEGGGRVSDEQFF. CDR3 coding DNA: TGCAGCGTTGAAGGGGGCGGGAGGGTTAGCGATGAGCAGTTCTTC.

This clonotype was counted a few times. The CDR3 nucleotides are TGTGCCAGCAGACCGGTGGGACAGGGCGGCACTGAAGCTTTCTTT. Translated: CASRPVGQGGTEAFF. The J gene is TRBJ1-1, the V gene TRBV6-5; 9 positions match TRBD1. CDR1 is MNHEY, CDR2 SVGAGI, per germline. Trimming cost V 6 bases and J 4 bases; bases outside gene matches: 9. This CDR3 region has 15 residues.

This clonotype has more than one count but fewer than ten. This chain joins TRBV2 and TRBJ1-6, with D tentatively TRBD1 (5 bases). V was clipped by 5 bases and J by 7 bases, with 15 bases between them. This CDR3 region has 15 residues. Germline V gene sequence: CDR1 SNHLY, CDR2 FYNNEI. This CDR3 is CASSNWGVDNSPLHF. Written as DNA, the CDR3 is TGTGCCAGCAGTAACTGGGGGGTGGACAATTCACCCCTCCACTTT.

In this sample, this clonotype turned up many times. The chain uses TRBV6-1 and TRBJ1-3, with D unresolved. CDR3 size: 14 residues. V lost 2 bases and J 0 bases, leaving 5 bases between the germline ends. Germline V gives CDR1 MNHNS, CDR2 SASEGT. This chain's CDR3 is CASSERYSGNTIYF. Here the CDR3 DNA reads TGTGCCAGCAGTGAAAGATACTCTGGAAACACCATATATTTT.

For the CDR3, the DNA is TGTGCCAGCAGAGGTCACGGGACAGGCGCTAACTATGGCTACACCTTC. This sequence encodes CASRGHGTGANYGYTF. The rearrangement joins TRBV6-2 or TRBV6-3 to TRBJ1-2; TRBD1 aligns across 8 bases. CDR3 size: 16 residues. With V trimmed by 6 bases and J by 0 bases, 9 bases remained unmatched. Germline V gene lookup returns CDR1 MNHEY and CDR2 SVGEGT.

The rearrangement joins TRBV12-3 or TRBV12-4 to TRBJ1-1; weak D call: TRBD1 (5 bases). The CDR3 is made up of 14 amino acids. Trimming removed 6 bases from V and 3 bases from J, with 14 bases in between. The CDR3 sequence: CASSLGGADTEAFF. DNA for the CDR3: TGTGCCAGCAGCCTGGGAGGGGCGGACACTGAAGCTTTCTTT.

This clonotype was seen at least ten times. V is TRBV6-5 and J is TRBJ1-1, with 8 positions matching TRBD1. Germline CDR1 reads MNHEY; CDR2 reads SVGAGI. CDR3 length: 15 amino acids. The junction had 10 bases not matched to a gene; V was cut back by 5 bases and J by 5 bases. The CDR3 region has the DNA TGTGCCAGCAGTCCAAGACAGGGGAGGGGAACTGAAGCTTTCTTT. It codes for CASSPRQGRGTEAFF.

In this sample, this clonotype turned up many times. The chain is built from TRBV27 and TRBJ1-2; D not certain. With 6 bases removed from V and 4 bases from J, the gap between germline ends came to 15 bases. Germline V gene sequence: CDR1 MNHEY, CDR2 SMNVEV (reference sequence). CDR3 length equals 14 residues. DNA of the CDR3: TGTGCCAGCAGCCTGAACGTGCGGGGCTATGGCTACACCTTC. The encoded protein is CASSLNVRGYGYTF.

This clonotype was detected only a few times. The genes are TRBV5-1 and TRBJ1-2; 12 nucleotides line up with TRBD1. V lost 5 bases to trimming and J lost 2 bases; unmatched junction nucleotides: 13. Germline lookup yields CDR1 SGHRS and CDR2 YFSETQ. The CDR3 spans 18 residues. Here the CDR3 DNA reads TGCGCCAGCAGAGGAGGGACAGGGGGCTCTTCAGGGAACTATGGCTACACCTTC. Its translation: CASRGGTGGSSGNYGYTF.

This chain joins TRBV27 and TRBJ1-6; D is possibly TRBD1 (5 bases). CDR3 size: 13 residues. Trimming shortened V by 2 bases and J by 10 bases, and 9 bases separated the two germline ends. Germline V CDR1 and CDR2: MNHEY, SMNVEV (reference sequence). CDR3 region: CASSLGGASPLHF. DNA for the CDR3: TGTGCCAGCAGTTTAGGTGGGGCCTCACCCCTCCACTTT.

This clonotype was observed many times. The chain is built from TRBV29-1 and TRBJ1-6, with 8 bases fitting TRBD1. CDR3 length equals 14 residues. CDR1 is SQVTM and CDR2 is ANQGSEA in the germline V gene. The V and J ends lost 4 bases and 10 bases, in that order; junction bases with no gene match: 9. This CDR3 is CSVVISTGESPLHF. The CDR3 DNA is TGCAGCGTTGTTATTTCGACAGGGGAATCACCCCTCCACTTT. Drawing the rest from reference TRBV29-1 and TRBJ1-6, the complete variable domain is SAVISQKPSRDICQRGTSLTIQCQVDSQVTMMFWYRQQPGQSLTLIATANQGSEATYESGFVIDKFPISRPNLTFSTLTVSNMSPEDSSIYLCSVVISTGESPLHFGNGTRLTVT.

The sample holds many counts of this clonotype. The chain employs TRBV11-2 and TRBJ1-5; 8 bases fit TRBD1. The CDR3 has 15 residues. Germline V gene lookup returns CDR1 SGHAT and CDR2 FQNNGV. V gave up 5 bases and J gave up 2 bases; unmatched junction bases: 5. In DNA, the CDR3 is TGTGCCAGCAGCCCAACGACAGGGGGCAATCAGCCCCAGCATTTT. Protein: CASSPTTGGNQPQHF. Drawing the rest from reference TRBV11-2 and TRBJ1-5, the complete variable domain is EAGVAQSPRYKIIEKRQSVAFWCNPISGHATLYWYQQILGQGPKLLIQFQNNGVVDDSQLPKDRFSAERLKGVDSTLKIQPAKLEDSAVYLCASSPTTGGNQPQHFGDGTRLSIL.

This clonotype has only a few counts. This chain joins TRBV6-2 or TRBV6-3 and TRBJ2-7; 15 bases line up with TRBD2. Per the germline V gene, CDR1 is MNHEY and CDR2 is SVGEGT. CDR3 length equals 16 residues. With V trimmed by 5 bases and J by 6 bases, 8 bases remained unmatched. The CDR3 sequence is CASSDPPGLAGGEQYF. As DNA, the CDR3 is TGTGCCAGCAGTGACCCTCCGGGACTAGCGGGGGGCGAGCAGTACTTC.

This clonotype was observed a few times. The gene calls are TRBV30 and TRBJ1-4; D is unclear. The V gene lost 7 bases and the J gene lost 3 bases, with 15 bases spanning the gap. Germline CDR1 is GTSNPN and CDR2 is SVGIG (reference sequence). The CDR3 is 14 amino acids. The CDR3 protein is CASSAFKANEKLFF. The CDR3 DNA reads as TGTGCCTCCTCAGCCTTTAAGGCTAATGAAAAACTGTTTTTT.

This clonotype was detected ten times or more. CDR3 residues: CASSLTGSNQPQHF. The CDR3 nucleotides are TGTGCCAGCAGCTTGACAGGCAGCAATCAGCCCCAGCATTTT. This rearrangement joins TRBV7-9 to TRBJ1-5; D possibly corresponds to TRBD1 (6 bases). The V end was cut by 3 bases, the J end by 1 base, with 7 bases between. Germline assignment: CDR1 SEHNR and CDR2 FQNEAQ (reference sequence). This CDR3 has 14 residues.

This rearrangement joins TRBV29-1 to TRBJ1-2; 8 bases fit TRBD1. This CDR3 has 12 residues. Germline-derived CDR1 and CDR2 are SQVTM and ANQGSEA. V lost 6 bases, J lost 4 bases, and 4 bases stayed unmatched. In DNA, the CDR3 is TGCAGCGTACCACAGGGGGTCTATGGCTACACCTTC. Translation: CSVPQGVYGYTF.

The rearrangement joins TRBV11-2 to TRBJ2-4; 7 bases are a match to TRBD1. This CDR3 spans 16 amino acids. Germline V gene data show CDR1 as SGHAT and CDR2 as FQNNGV. V lost 0 bases to trimming and J lost 1 base; unmatched junction nucleotides: 3. The CDR3 loop reads CASSLEGGSAKNIQYF. The DNA for the CDR3 is TGTGCCAGCAGCTTAGAAGGGGGCTCGGCCAAAAACATTCAGTACTTC.

This clonotype was observed a few times. V is TRBV7-2 and J is TRBJ2-7; a possible D gene is TRBD1 (6 bases). Germline values: CDR1 SGHTA, CDR2 FQGNSA. V lost 5 bases, J lost 3 bases, and 11 bases lay in between. The CDR3 length is 13 residues. In DNA form, the CDR3 reads TGTGCCAGCAGCCTCGGACAGATCTACGAGCAGTACTTC. It translates to CASSLGQIYEQYF.

This chain links TRBV6-5 with TRBJ2-7; D gene uncertain. CDR3 length: 14 amino acids. Trimming shortened V by 0 bases and J by 4 bases, and 10 bases separated the two germline ends. Germline lookup yields CDR1 MNHEY and CDR2 SVGAGI. The CDR3 DNA reads TGTGCCAGCAGTTACTCGGGCCGACAATACGAGCAGTACTTC. Its translation: CASSYSGRQYEQYF.